This section outlines one T cell receptor beta chain sequence together with its context. This entry belongs to a study of blood T cell repertoires in COVID-19. Study-wide context: Specimens from acute and convalescent COVID-19 originated in the United States, Italy and Spain. T cells, B-cell-depleted T cells, or PBMCs provided the cDNA or gDNA that served as material.

In the original processing: Estimated nucleated cell counts came from reference gene primer amplification. The data were produced by immunoSEQ multiplex PCR, yet TCRdb's version contains in-frame clones alone and is incomplete. From that table come the V and J calls and clone size; the DNA was used to work out D and trimming. The sample lists approximately 75,000 clones, about 93% occurring once. Germline CDR1 reads MNHEY; CDR2 reads SVGAGI. Losses at the gene ends were 0 bases for V and 4 bases for J; bases not matched to a gene: 5. The CDR3 is made up of 16 amino acids. Sequencing was performed on peripheral blood. V and J are TRBV6-5 and TRBJ2-5; TRBD2 aligns across 10 bases. The receptor's source is a human donor in a cohort sampled during active COVID-19. The CDR3, as DNA: TGTGCCAGCAGTTACTCCAGCGGGGGGGTGGGAGAGACCCAGTACTTC. Its translation is CASSYSSGGVGETQYF.